What follows is one T cell receptor (beta chain) and its context. Each CDR3 protein is one row after TCRdb ran MiXCR on the 5' RACE reads. This repertoire shows around 650,000 distinct CDR3 sequences, less than 9% found once; its top ten account for approximately 1.5%. Germline trimming cut 5 bases from V and 5 bases from J; bases unmatched to any gene: 4. Germline lookup yields CDR1 LNHDA and CDR2 SQIVND (reference sequence). This CDR3 is built from 14 residues. This sample is part of a study of identical twins. The same specimen was also included in a second study, on yellow fever vaccine responses in identical twins.

The sequencing sample was made of PBMCs. The genes are TRBV19 and TRBJ2-7, with 12 bases matching TRBD2. The TCR was taken from a woman between 18 and 30 years old in good health. CDR3 protein: CASSPTSGRHEQYF. The CDR3, as DNA: TGTGCCAGTAGTCCCACTAGCGGGAGGCACGAGCAGTACTTC.